This T cell receptor beta chain was profiled in a study of radiotherapy plus CTLA-4 blockade in lung cancer (dated by TCRdb to between 2017 and 2018). Broadly, across the study: Objective responses were observed in 15% to 20% of enrolled patients, and disease control was achieved in less than 35%.

The paper as a whole reports these results and caveats: The strongest predictors of response were reported to be early dynamic shifts in blood T cell clones along with a rise in serum interferon-beta following radiation. After treatment with radiotherapy and ipilimumab, TCR clones that originated in tumors expanded in peripheral blood.

CDR1 and CDR2 are read off the germline V gene as SGHVS and FNYEAQ. Trimming leaves V shorter by 7 bases and J shorter by 1 base, with the junction holding 3 bases beyond the gene matches. Including the terminal cysteine and phenylalanine, the CDR3 comprises 13 residues. Just the 39-base CDR3 DNA is kept, in frame starting at base 1. Library generation was performed with the immunoSEQ multiplex PCR assay. The immuneACCESS repertoire file appears here via TCRdb, limited to in-frame rearrangements. These files lack a portion of the clones; in checked studies, under half of the deficit traces to unresolved V genes, and the cause of the others is not known. The sample table contains roughly 100,000 clones; only one count was recorded for approximately 81% of them. The biggest ten clones account for under 2.5% of the sample. The study tested focal radiation therapy combined with CTLA-4 blockade (ipilimumab) in patients with chemo-refractory metastatic non-small-cell lung cancer.

A remark on this clone: Its antigen is still unknown. The sample holds no much larger clone one base away, and base qualities are not on file.

The source was peripheral blood, collected from a patient treated with radiotherapy plus ipilimumab. This receptor was obtained from a human donor with non-small cell lung cancer that progressed on radiotherapy plus ipilimumab. Some clones in this sample may be carry-over from other donors' samples. The rearrangement joined TRBV7-6 to TRBJ2-7, with 8 bases aligning to TRBD2. Here the CDR3 is given as CASTSGRSYEQYF. The nucleotides read TGTGCCAGCACTAGCGGGCGTTCCTACGAGCAGTACTTC.